Presented here are 26 T cell receptor beta chains from one specimen sequenced in a study of OX40 agonist ivuxolimab in advanced cancers. Generated by immunoSEQ multiplex PCR, the TCRdb table keeps only in-frame clones and is missing some. The table has approximately 70,000 clones, roughly 88% seen once. The sample in question was CD4+ or CD8+ T cells sorted from blood, obtained in a trial of the OX40 agonist ivuxolimab. The receptors were sampled from an adult with an advanced solid tumor such as melanoma, head and neck, liver or kidney cancer.

V gene TRBV7-6 combines with J gene TRBJ2-7; TRBD1 aligns across 12 bases. CDR3 length: 16 amino acids. In germline, CDR1 is SGHVS, CDR2 FNYEAQ. J gave up 6 bases and V 1 base, and 7 bases lay outside the gene matches. In DNA, the CDR3 is TGTGCCAGCAGCTTAGTGACGGGACAGGGGGCTACCGAGCAGTACTTC. This gives the protein CASSLVTGQGATEQYF. The variable domain in full, with the rest retrieved from reference TRBV7-6 and TRBJ2-7, is GAGVSQSPRYKVTKRGQDVALRCDPISGHVSLYWYRQALGQGPEFLTYFNYEAQQDKSGLPNDRFSAERPEGSISTLTIQRTEQRDSAMYRCASSLVTGQGATEQYFGPGTRLTVT.

V gene TRBV30 combines with J gene TRBJ1-1; D gene uncertain. The germline gives CDR1 GTSNPN, CDR2 SVGIG (reference sequence). Trimming stripped 5 bases from V and 4 bases from J, with 11 bases between. This CDR3 comprises 12 residues. CDR3 in amino acids: CAWGLRPTEAFF. In DNA form, the CDR3 reads TGTGCCTGGGGCCTCCGGCCCACTGAAGCTTTCTTT.

The rearrangement uses TRBV7-6 and TRBJ1-4, with D possibly being TRBD1 (6 bases). The V end was cut by 0 bases, the J end by 3 bases, with 8 bases between. Germline V gene data show CDR1 as SGHVS and CDR2 as FNYEAQ. The CDR3 length is 15 residues. The CDR3 DNA sequence: TGTGCCAGCAGCTTAGCGGACAGTTCTAATGAAAAACTGTTTTTT. Its protein product is CASSLADSSNEKLFF. The full variable domain, its missing parts supplied by reference TRBV7-6 and TRBJ1-4, is GAGVSQSPRYKVTKRGQDVALRCDPISGHVSLYWYRQALGQGPEFLTYFNYEAQQDKSGLPNDRFSAERPEGSISTLTIQRTEQRDSAMYRCASSLADSSNEKLFFGSGTQLSVL.

The chain combines TRBV27 with TRBJ2-7; the D call may be TRBD1 or TRBD2 (5 bases each). CDR1 MNHEY and CDR2 SMNVEV come from the germline V gene (reference sequence). V lost 6 bases to trimming and J lost 3 bases, with 9 bases between them. CDR3 size: 12 residues. Here the CDR3 reads CASREGSYEQYF. In nucleotides, the CDR3 is TGTGCCAGCAGAGAGGGGAGCTACGAGCAGTACTTC.

The chain links TRBV11-3 to TRBJ1-1, with a weak D call TRBD1 (5 bases). Germline V gene sequence: CDR1 SGHNT, CDR2 YENEEA. This CDR3 is 13 amino acids long. V lost 5 bases to trimming and J lost 10 bases, with 17 bases between them. The CDR3: CASSSSNGGTAFF. The CDR3, as DNA: TGTGCCAGCAGCAGCTCGAACGGGGGAACAGCTTTCTTT.

V and J are TRBV27 and TRBJ2-7; D might be TRBD2 (5 bases). Germline lookup yields CDR1 MNHEY and CDR2 SMNVEV (reference sequence). The CDR3 is made up of 14 amino acids. V lost 3 bases to trimming and J lost 0 bases, with 9 bases between them. CDR3 residues: CASSLSEGSYEQYF. CDR3 DNA sequence: TGTGCCAGCAGTTTGTCCGAGGGCTCCTACGAGCAGTACTTC.

The gene calls are TRBV6-1 and TRBJ2-7; 7 bases map to TRBD1. The CDR3 spans 15 residues. V gave up 7 bases and J gave up 3 bases; unmatched junction bases: 12. From germline, CDR1 is MNHNS and CDR2 SASEGT. In DNA, the CDR3 is TGTGCCAGCACCATACGGAGACAGGGCGTCTACGAGCAGTACTTC. It codes for CASTIRRQGVYEQYF.

The chain is built from TRBV30 and TRBJ1-3, with D possibly TRBD1 on 5 matching bases. Germline V CDR1 and CDR2: GTSNPN, SVGIG (reference sequence). The CDR3 is 16 residues long. V lost 4 bases to trimming and J lost 3 bases, with 19 bases between them. DNA of the CDR3: TGTGCCTGGACAGGGAAAGGGGTTGGCGGTGGAAACACCATATATTTT. As protein: CAWTGKGVGGGNTIYF.

This chain links TRBV28 with TRBJ2-5; D uncertain. Trimming took off 5 bases at V and 3 bases at J, with 4 bases between the two ends. The germline gives CDR1 MDHEN, CDR2 SYDVKM. The CDR3 totals 11 residues. The CDR3 DNA reads TGTGCCAGCAGTGACAAAGAGACCCAGTACTTC. Protein sequence: CASSDKETQYF.

The CDR3 sequence: CASSPGQGTDTQYF. In DNA, the CDR3 is TGTGCCAGCAGCCCCGGACAGGGCACAGATACGCAGTATTTT. The V call is TRBV7-3, the J call TRBJ2-3, with 7 nucleotides matching TRBD1. There are 14 residues in the CDR3. Germline loops: CDR1 SGHTA, CDR2 FQGTGA. V shed 5 bases, J shed 1 base, and the junction held 3 bases outside the gene matches.

The chain couples TRBV4-3 to TRBJ1-6, with a weak D call TRBD1 (6 bases). In germline, CDR1 is LGHNA, CDR2 YSLEER. The CDR3 extends over 15 amino acids. The V and J ends lost 0 bases and 9 bases respectively, with 12 bases between them. The CDR3 here is CASSQEEGGSSPLHF. CDR3 coding DNA: TGCGCCAGCAGCCAAGAAGAGGGGGGAAGTTCACCCCTCCACTTT.

The V call is TRBV2, the J call TRBJ1-1; D is possibly TRBD1 (5 bases). Per the germline V gene, CDR1 is SNHLY and CDR2 is FYNNEI. Trimming pared 4 bases from V and 1 base from J, leaving 10 bases between. This CDR3 comprises 14 residues. The CDR3 region has the DNA TGTGCCAGCAGTGGGGACCCACGGAACACTGAAGCTTTCTTT. Its translation: CASSGDPRNTEAFF.

This clone came up once. This chain joins TRBV5-1 and TRBJ2-3; TRBD2 matches at 10 bases. CDR3 length: 16 amino acids. The germline CDR1 and CDR2 sequences are SGHRS and YFSETQ. V lost 1 base and J lost 3; bases outside the gene matches: 5. CDR3 region: CASSLPSGGATDTQYF. The CDR3 DNA sequence: TGCGCCAGCAGCTTGCCCAGCGGGGGGGCAACAGATACGCAGTATTTT. Variable domain in full (rest from reference TRBV5-1 and TRBJ2-3): KAGVTQTPRYLIKTRGQQVTLSCSPISGHRSVSWYQQTPGQGLQFLFEYFSETQRNKGNFPGRFSGRQFSNSRSEMNVSTLELGDSALYLCASSLPSGGATDTQYFGPGTRLTVL.

The chain's CDR3 is CASSRNSYNEQFF. The CDR3 DNA is TGCGCCAGCAGCCGGAACAGCTACAATGAGCAGTTCTTC. The chain carries TRBV4-3 and TRBJ2-1; no clear D. CDR3 length: 13 amino acids. Trimming shortened V by 4 bases and J by 3 bases, and 7 bases separated the two germline ends. Germline V gives CDR1 LGHNA, CDR2 YSLEER.

This clone turned up a few times. The chain combines TRBV7-3 with TRBJ1-1, with TRBD1 matching 7 bases. There are 13 residues in the CDR3. The J segment lost 4 bases and the V segment lost 3 bases, leaving 2 bases of the junction unmatched. CDR1 SGHTA and CDR2 FQGTGA come from the germline V gene. The DNA for the CDR3 is TGTGCCAGCAGCTTGACAGGGAGCACTGAAGCTTTCTTT. Protein sequence: CASSLTGSTEAFF.

The V call is TRBV29-1, the J call TRBJ1-3; D remains unclear. This CDR3 comprises 13 residues. V lost 4 bases to trimming and J lost 0 bases, with 7 bases between them. The V gene's germline CDR1 is SQVTM and CDR2 ANQGSEA. The CDR3 loop is CSVGPSSGNTIYF. CDR3 sequence (DNA): TGCAGCGTTGGGCCGAGCTCTGGAAACACCATATATTTT.

The chain employs TRBV27 and TRBJ2-7; TRBD1 matches 7 bases. Per germline, CDR1 MNHEY and CDR2 SMNVEV (reference sequence). V lost 4 bases and J lost 4; bases outside the gene matches: 10. The CDR3 is 15 residues long. CDR3 sequence reads: CASSSTGQWVYEQYF. DNA for the CDR3: TGTGCCAGCAGTTCCACGGGACAGTGGGTGTACGAGCAGTACTTC.

The CDR3 loop is CASSPRDGTSYEQYF. CDR3 nucleotides: TGTGCCAGCAGCCCACGGGACGGGACCTCCTACGAGCAGTACTTC. The chain links TRBV11-1 to TRBJ2-7; D might be TRBD1 or TRBD2, each matching 5 bases. In germline, CDR1 is SGHAT, CDR2 FQDESV (reference sequence). Trimming removed 5 bases from V and 0 bases from J, with 14 bases in between. CDR3 length equals 15 residues.

J is TRBJ2-7 and V is TRBV18; 11 nucleotides line up with TRBD2. CDR1 is KGHSH and CDR2 is LQKENI in the germline V gene. Germline trimming cut 3 bases from V and 3 bases from J; bases unmatched to any gene: 1. The CDR3 runs 14 residues. CDR3 sequence reads: CASSPGLADYEQYF. In DNA form, the CDR3 reads TGTGCCAGCTCACCGGGACTAGCGGACTACGAGCAGTACTTC.

The V call is TRBV4-1, the J call TRBJ1-4; 10 bases agree with TRBD1. The J segment lost 7 bases and the V segment lost 1 base, leaving 9 bases of the junction unmatched. This CDR3 spans 17 amino acids. Per the germline V gene, CDR1 is MGHRA and CDR2 is YSYEKL. The CDR3 DNA sequence: TGCGCCAGCAGCCAAGTCTGGGGACAGGGGTCTTTTGAAAAACTGTTTTTT. Amino acids: CASSQVWGQGSFEKLFF.

A note on this clone: Other DNA sequences within the sample encode an identical CDR3. The V gene is TRBV7-2, the J gene TRBJ1-2; D might be TRBD1 (5 bases). The CDR3 extends over 13 amino acids. The germline V gene has CDR1 SGHTA and CDR2 FQGNSA. V dropped 5 bases and J dropped 0 bases, with 7 bases sitting between them. The CDR3: CASSQGANYGYTF. CDR3 nucleotide sequence: TGTGCCAGCAGCCAGGGAGCTAACTATGGCTACACCTTC. Complete variable domain (other parts from reference TRBV7-2 and TRBJ1-2): GAGVSQSPSNKVTEKGKDVELRCDPISGHTALYWYRQSLGQGLEFLIYFQGNSAPDKSGLPSDRFSAERTGGSVSTLTIQRTQQEDSAVYLCASSQGANYGYTFGSGTRLTVV.

The chain joins TRBV5-4 to TRBJ2-5, with 7 bases matching TRBD1. The CDR3 has 12 residues. The germline V gene has CDR1 SGHNT and CDR2 YYREEE (reference sequence). The V gene end was trimmed by 5 bases and the J gene end by 5 bases; junction bases not matched to a gene: 3. The CDR3 spells CASRGQSETQYF. Written as DNA, the CDR3 is TGTGCCAGCAGGGGACAGTCCGAGACCCAGTACTTC.

V and J are TRBV7-8 and TRBJ2-5; the D gene is possibly TRBD1 (6 bases). The J call may be incorrect, as the DNA end agrees better with TRBJ2-7. Germline V gene sequence: CDR1 SGHVS, CDR2 FQNEAQ. The CDR3 loop spans 14 amino acids. The CDR3 sequence is CASSFAGVRIEQYF. The CDR3 nucleotides are TGTGCCAGCAGCTTCGCAGGGGTGAGGATCGAGCAGTACTTC.

This clone was seen a handful of times. The same CDR3 arises from other DNA sequences in this sample as well. The chain employs TRBV30 and TRBJ1-5; no clear D gene. Germline-derived CDR1 and CDR2 are GTSNPN and SVGIG (reference sequence). The CDR3 is 13 amino acids. Trimming took off 0 bases at V and 4 bases at J, with 7 bases between the two ends. The CDR3 sequence: CAWSVGGNQPQHF. The CDR3 DNA is TGTGCCTGGAGTGTGGGAGGTAATCAGCCCCAGCATTTT.

J is TRBJ2-1 and V is TRBV18; 10 bases are a match to TRBD2. V lost 0 bases to trimming and J lost 1 base; unmatched junction nucleotides: 0. CDR3 length: 16 residues. Per the germline V gene, CDR1 is KGHSH and CDR2 is LQKENI. This CDR3 reads CASSPPSGGSYNEQFF. As DNA, the CDR3 is TGTGCCAGCTCACCACCTAGCGGGGGGTCCTACAATGAGCAGTTCTTC.

This chain joins TRBV28 and TRBJ1-1, with TRBD1 matching over 9 bases. V lost 6 bases to trimming and J lost 7 bases; unmatched junction nucleotides: 12. Germline loops: CDR1 MDHEN, CDR2 SYDVKM. The CDR3 has 15 residues. CDR3 sequence: CASSTPPGQGFEAFF. CDR3 DNA: TGTGCCAGCAGCACACCCCCGGGACAGGGCTTTGAAGCTTTCTTT.